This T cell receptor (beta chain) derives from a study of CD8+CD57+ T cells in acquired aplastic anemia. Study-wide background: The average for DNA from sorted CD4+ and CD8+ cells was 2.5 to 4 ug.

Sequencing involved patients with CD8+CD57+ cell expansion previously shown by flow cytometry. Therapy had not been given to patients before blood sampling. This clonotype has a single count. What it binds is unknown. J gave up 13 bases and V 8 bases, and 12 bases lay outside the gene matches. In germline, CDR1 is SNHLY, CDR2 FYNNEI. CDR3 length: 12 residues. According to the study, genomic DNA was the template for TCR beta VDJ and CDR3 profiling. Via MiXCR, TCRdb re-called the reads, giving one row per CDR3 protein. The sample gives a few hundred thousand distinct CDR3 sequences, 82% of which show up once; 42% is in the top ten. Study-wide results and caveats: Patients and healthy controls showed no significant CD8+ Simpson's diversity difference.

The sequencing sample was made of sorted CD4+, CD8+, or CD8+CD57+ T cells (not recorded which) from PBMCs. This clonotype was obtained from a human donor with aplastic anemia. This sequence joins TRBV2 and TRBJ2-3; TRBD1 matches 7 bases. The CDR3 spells CASGSGTDKKYF. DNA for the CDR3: TGTGCCAGCGGCTCCGGGACAGATAAGAAGTATTTT.